Listed here are 8 T cell receptor beta chains from one sample, sequenced in a study of T-cell memory formation after mild COVID-19. MiXCR, applied by TCRdb to the 5' RACE reads, yields one record per CDR3 protein. The profile covers about 410,000 distinct CDR3 sequences, with over 15% appearing a single time and around a fifth taken by the ten largest. Material for sequencing was PBMCs or a T cell subset sorted from them (not recorded which). The receptors here all came from a man aged 18 to 35 who had mild COVID-19 (a few samples of this study predate the infection). Cell type and time point are not known.

The V gene is TRBV27, the J gene TRBJ1-1; possibly TRBD1 for D (5 bases). The CDR3 extends over 16 amino acids. Germline V CDR1 and CDR2: MNHEY, SMNVEV (reference sequence). V was clipped by 7 bases and J by 2 bases, with 20 bases between them. The CDR3 nucleotides read TGTGCCAGCACCCACCTCGGGGGGGGAGGCAACACTGAAGCTTTCTTT. This translates into CASTHLGGGGNTEAFF.

This clonotype turned up a few times. The chain has TRBV5-1 and TRBJ2-7, with D perhaps given as TRBD1 or TRBD2 (6 bases each). Germline values: CDR1 SGHRS, CDR2 YFSETQ. V dropped 4 bases and J dropped 7 bases, with 18 bases sitting between them. The CDR3 runs to 14 residues. For the CDR3, the DNA is TGCGCCAGCAGCATCGGGGGCGTGATTCGGGAGCAGTACTTC. As protein: CASSIGGVIREQYF.

The chain uses TRBV9 and TRBJ1-1, with D possibly TRBD1 on 6 matching bases. With 1 base removed from V and 4 bases from J, the gap between germline ends came to 11 bases. CDR1 SGDLS and CDR2 YYNGEE come from the germline V gene. The CDR3 contains 14 residues. The CDR3 bases are TGTGCCAGCAGCGTACAGGGGAGGTTCACTGAAGCTTTCTTT. Translating gives CASSVQGRFTEAFF.

Many counts were recorded for this clonotype. The chain recombines TRBV5-1 with TRBJ1-2; D is uncertain. The germline gives CDR1 SGHRS, CDR2 YFSETQ. CDR3 length equals 13 residues. V was trimmed by 0 bases and J by 4 bases, leaving 7 bases between them. For the CDR3, the DNA is TGCGCCAGCAGCTTGGGGCAGACCTATGGCTACACCTTC. It is translated as CASSLGQTYGYTF.

This clonotype was found a few times. V usage is TRBV6-5 and J usage is TRBJ1-1; D gene ambiguous. The CDR3 has 14 amino acids. Germline CDR1 MNHEY, CDR2 SVGAGI. V was pared by 2 bases and J by 0 bases, with 7 bases between. The CDR3 spells CASSYGFMNTEAFF. The CDR3 coding sequence is TGTGCCAGCAGTTACGGGTTCATGAACACTGAAGCTTTCTTT.

The J gene is TRBJ1-2, the V gene TRBV7-2; TRBD1 might be the D (6 bases). Trimming took off 6 bases at V and 1 base at J, with 24 bases between the two ends. Germline V gives CDR1 SGHTA, CDR2 FQGNSA. The CDR3 extends over 18 amino acids. CDR3 DNA sequence: TGTGCCAGCAGGCCGACAGGATCCCATAGCGGGGTTAACTATGGCTACACCTTC. Translation: CASRPTGSHSGVNYGYTF.

Only a few counts were recorded for this clonotype. This chain joins TRBV4-1 and TRBJ2-1; 8 bases line up with TRBD1. Trimming at V came to 3 bases and at J to 0 bases, leaving 4 bases not matched to a gene. Germline V gene data show CDR1 as MGHRA and CDR2 as YSYEKL. This CDR3 is built from 16 residues. This CDR3 is CASSHPGQDSYNEQFF. DNA of the CDR3: TGCGCCAGCAGCCACCCGGGACAGGACTCCTACAATGAGCAGTTCTTC.

This clonotype occurred a few times. The chain uses TRBV27 and TRBJ2-5; 7 positions match TRBD1. Looked up from germline, CDR1 is MNHEY and CDR2 is SMNVEV (reference sequence). V lost 2 bases, J lost 4 bases, and 10 bases stayed unmatched. This CDR3 region has 16 residues. The CDR3 reads CASSLASTGSGETQYF. The CDR3 bases are TGTGCCAGCAGTTTAGCCTCGACAGGGTCGGGAGAGACCCAGTACTTC.